This TCR beta chain was sequenced during a study of CD8+CD57+ T cells in acquired aplastic anemia. Germline V gene sequence: CDR1 LNHDA, CDR2 SQIVND (reference sequence). Trimming pared 9 bases from V and 0 bases from J, leaving 16 bases between. The CDR3 is made up of 15 amino acids. Study observations and caveats: Shared by patients and controls, twenty-nine CD8+ CDR3s were abundant in patients. With respect to CD8+ Simpson's diversity, patients and controls did not differ significantly.

It was genomic DNA that served as the template for profiling TCR beta VDJ and CDR3. Using its own MiXCR run on the reads, TCRdb lists one record per CDR3 protein. The table shows more than 250,000 distinct CDR3 sequences, with approximately 56% occurring only once. On this clonotype: Its antigen remains unknown.

The receptor's source is a human donor with severe aplastic anemia or a healthy control (not recorded which). This chain connects TRBV19 to TRBJ2-3, with D perhaps matching TRBD2 (5 bases). Input material: sorted CD4+, CD8+, or CD8+CD57+ T cells (not recorded which) from PBMCs. This CDR3 reads CASSVRPGSTDTQYF. Here the CDR3 DNA reads TGTGCCAGCAGCGTTCGACCGGGAAGCACAGATACGCAGTATTTT. The whole variable domain, filled in from reference TRBV19 and TRBJ2-3, reads DGGITQSPKYLFRKEGQNVTLSCEQNLNHDAMYWYRQDPGQGLRLIYYSQIVNDFQKGDIAEGYSVSREKKESFPLTVTSAQKNPTAFYLCASSVRPGSTDTQYFGPGTRLTVL.